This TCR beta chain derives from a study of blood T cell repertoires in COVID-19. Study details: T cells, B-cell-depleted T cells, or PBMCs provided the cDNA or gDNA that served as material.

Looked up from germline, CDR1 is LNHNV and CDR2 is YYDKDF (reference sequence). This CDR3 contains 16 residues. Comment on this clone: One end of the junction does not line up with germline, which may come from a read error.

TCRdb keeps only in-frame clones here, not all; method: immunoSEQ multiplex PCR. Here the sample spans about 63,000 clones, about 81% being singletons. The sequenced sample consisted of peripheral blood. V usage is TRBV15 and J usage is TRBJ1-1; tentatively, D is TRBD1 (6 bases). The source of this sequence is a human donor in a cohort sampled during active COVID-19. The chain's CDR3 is CATRRDVGGLNTEAFF. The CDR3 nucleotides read TGTGCCACCAGGAGAGATGTGGGGGGGCTGAACACTGAAGCTTTCTTT. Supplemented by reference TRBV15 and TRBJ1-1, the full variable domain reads DAMVIQNPRYQVTQFGKPVTLSCSQTLNHNVMYWYQQKSSQAPKLLFHYYDKDFNNEADTPDNFQSRRPNTSFCFLDIRSPGLGDTAMYLCATRRDVGGLNTEAFFGQGTRLTVV.